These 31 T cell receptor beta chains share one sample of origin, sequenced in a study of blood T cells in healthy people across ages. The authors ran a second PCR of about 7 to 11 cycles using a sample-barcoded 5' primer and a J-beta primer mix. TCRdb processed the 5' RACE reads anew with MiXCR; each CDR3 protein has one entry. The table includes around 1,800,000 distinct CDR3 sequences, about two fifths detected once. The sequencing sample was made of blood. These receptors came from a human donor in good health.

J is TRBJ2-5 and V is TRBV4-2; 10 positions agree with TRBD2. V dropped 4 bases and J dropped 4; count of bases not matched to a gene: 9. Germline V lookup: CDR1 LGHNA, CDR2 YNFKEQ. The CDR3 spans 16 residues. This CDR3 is CASSLRAGGPSETQYF. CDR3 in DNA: TGTGCCAGCAGCCTGCGAGCGGGGGGGCCCTCAGAGACCCAGTACTTC.

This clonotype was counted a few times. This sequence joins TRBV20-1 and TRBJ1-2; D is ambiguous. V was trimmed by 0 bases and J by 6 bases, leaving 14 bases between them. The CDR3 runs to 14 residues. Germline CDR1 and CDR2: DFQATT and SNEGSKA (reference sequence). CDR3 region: CSARDRSAGNGYTF. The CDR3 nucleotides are TGCAGTGCTAGAGACAGGTCTGCGGGGAATGGCTACACCTTC.

The CDR3 protein is CASTTGTLNSPLHF. The CDR3 DNA reads as TGTGCCAGCACCACCGGGACACTTAATTCACCCCTCCACTTT. J is TRBJ1-6 and V is TRBV2; possible D gene TRBD1, 6 bases. V was clipped by 7 bases and J by 6 bases, with 13 bases between them. The CDR3 consists of 14 residues. Per the germline V gene, CDR1 is SNHLY and CDR2 is FYNNEI.

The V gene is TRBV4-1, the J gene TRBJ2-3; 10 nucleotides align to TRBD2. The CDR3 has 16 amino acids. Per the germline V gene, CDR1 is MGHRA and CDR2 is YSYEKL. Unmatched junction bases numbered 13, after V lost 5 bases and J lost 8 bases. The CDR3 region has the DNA TGCGCCAGCAGCTCGCCGGGACTAGCGAGGCCCCGTACGCAGTATTTT. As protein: CASSSPGLARPRTQYF.

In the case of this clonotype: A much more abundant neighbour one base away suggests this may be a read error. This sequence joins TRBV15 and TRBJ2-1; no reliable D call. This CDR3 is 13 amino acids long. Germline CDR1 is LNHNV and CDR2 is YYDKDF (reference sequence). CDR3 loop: CAASLRSYNEQFF. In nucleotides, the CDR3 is TGTGCCGCCAGCCTGAGATCCTACAATGAGCAGTTCTTC. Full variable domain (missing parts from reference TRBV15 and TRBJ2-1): DAMVIQNPRYQVTQFGKPVTLSCSQTLNHNVMYWYQQKSSQAPKLLFHYYDKDFNNEADTPDNFQSRRPNTSFCFLDIRSPGLGDTAMYLCAASLRSYNEQFFGPGTRLTVL.

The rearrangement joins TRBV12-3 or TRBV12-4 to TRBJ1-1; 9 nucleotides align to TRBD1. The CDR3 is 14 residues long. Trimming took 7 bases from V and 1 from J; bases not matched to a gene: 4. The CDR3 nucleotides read TGTGCCAGCACCAGGACAGGGGCGAACACTGAAGCTTTCTTT. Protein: CASTRTGANTEAFF.

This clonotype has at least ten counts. The DNA for the CDR3 is TGTGCCTGGAGTGGCCCGGGGACCTATGGCTACACCTTC. Its translation is CAWSGPGTYGYTF. The rearrangement joins TRBV30 to TRBJ1-2; possible D gene TRBD1, 5 bases. Trimming removed 1 base at V and 4 bases at J, with 10 bases between. Germline assignment: CDR1 GTSNPN and CDR2 SVGIG (reference sequence). The CDR3 totals 13 residues. Drawing the rest from reference TRBV30 and TRBJ1-2, the complete variable domain is SQTIHQWPATLVQPVGSPLSLECTVEGTSNPNLYWYRQAAGRGLQLLFYSVGIGQISSEVPQNLSASRPQDRQFILSSKKLLLSDSGFYLCAWSGPGTYGYTFGSGTRLTVV.

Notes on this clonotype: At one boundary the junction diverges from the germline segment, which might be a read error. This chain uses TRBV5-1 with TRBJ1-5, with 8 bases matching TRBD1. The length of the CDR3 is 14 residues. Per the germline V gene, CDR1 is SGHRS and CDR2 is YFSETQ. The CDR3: CVSSEQTGDQPQHF. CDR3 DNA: TGCGTCAGCAGCGAACAGACAGGGGATCAGCCCCAGCATTTT.

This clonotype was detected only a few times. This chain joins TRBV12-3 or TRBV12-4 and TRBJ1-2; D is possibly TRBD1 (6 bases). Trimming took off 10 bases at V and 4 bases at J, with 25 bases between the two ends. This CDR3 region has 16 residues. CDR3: CANTLGDRSRTYGYTF. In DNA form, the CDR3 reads TGTGCCAACACCTTAGGAGACAGGTCCCGTACCTATGGCTACACCTTC.

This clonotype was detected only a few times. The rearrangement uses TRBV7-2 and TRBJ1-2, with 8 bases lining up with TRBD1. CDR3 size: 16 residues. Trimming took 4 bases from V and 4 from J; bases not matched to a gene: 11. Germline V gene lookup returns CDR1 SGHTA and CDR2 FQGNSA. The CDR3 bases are TGTGCCAGCAGCTCCCAGAGGACAGGGTTCATCTATGGCTACACCTTC. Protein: CASSSQRTGFIYGYTF.

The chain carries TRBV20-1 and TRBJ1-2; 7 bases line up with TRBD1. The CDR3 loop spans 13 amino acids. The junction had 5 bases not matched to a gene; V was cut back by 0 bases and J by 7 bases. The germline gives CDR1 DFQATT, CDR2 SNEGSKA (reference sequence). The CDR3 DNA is TGCAGTGCTAGAGATACGACAGGGACTGGCTACACCTTC. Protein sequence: CSARDTTGTGYTF.

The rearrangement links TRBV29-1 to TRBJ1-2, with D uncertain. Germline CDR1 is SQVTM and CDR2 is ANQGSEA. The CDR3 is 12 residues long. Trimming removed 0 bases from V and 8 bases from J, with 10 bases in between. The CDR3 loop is CSVEDRPDGYTF. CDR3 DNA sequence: TGCAGCGTTGAAGATCGGCCAGACGGCTACACCTTC.

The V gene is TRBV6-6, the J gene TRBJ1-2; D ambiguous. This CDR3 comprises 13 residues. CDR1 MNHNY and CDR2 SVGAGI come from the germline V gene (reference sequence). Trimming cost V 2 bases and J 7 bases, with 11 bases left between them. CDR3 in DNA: TGTGCCAGCAGTTACGAAAGGGTGGGTGGCTACACCTTC. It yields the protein CASSYERVGGYTF.

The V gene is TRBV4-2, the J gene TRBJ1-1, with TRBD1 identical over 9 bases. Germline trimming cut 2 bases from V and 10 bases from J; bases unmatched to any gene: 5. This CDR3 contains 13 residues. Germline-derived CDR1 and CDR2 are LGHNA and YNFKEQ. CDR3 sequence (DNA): TGTGCCAGCAGCCAATGGGACAGGGCGGGAGCTTTCTTT. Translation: CASSQWDRAGAFF.

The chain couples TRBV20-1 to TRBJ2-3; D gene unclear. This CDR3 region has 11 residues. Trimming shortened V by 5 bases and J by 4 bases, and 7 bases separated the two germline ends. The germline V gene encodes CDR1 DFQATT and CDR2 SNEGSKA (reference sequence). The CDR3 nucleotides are TGCAGTGCTTTAGCAGCAGATACGCAGTATTTT. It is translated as CSALAADTQYF.

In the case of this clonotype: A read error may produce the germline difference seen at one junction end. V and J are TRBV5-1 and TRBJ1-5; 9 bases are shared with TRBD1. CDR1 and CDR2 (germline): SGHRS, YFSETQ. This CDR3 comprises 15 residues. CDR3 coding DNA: TGCGCCAGCAGTTGGACAGGGGAACGCAATCAGCCCCGGCATTTT. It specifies CASSWTGERNQPRHF.

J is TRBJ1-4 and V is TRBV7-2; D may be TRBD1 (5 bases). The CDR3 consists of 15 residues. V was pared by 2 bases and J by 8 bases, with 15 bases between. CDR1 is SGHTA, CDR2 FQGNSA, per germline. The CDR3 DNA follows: TGTGCCAGCAGCTTAATGCGGGGCGCGCAAGAAAAACTGTTTTTT. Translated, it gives CASSLMRGAQEKLFF.

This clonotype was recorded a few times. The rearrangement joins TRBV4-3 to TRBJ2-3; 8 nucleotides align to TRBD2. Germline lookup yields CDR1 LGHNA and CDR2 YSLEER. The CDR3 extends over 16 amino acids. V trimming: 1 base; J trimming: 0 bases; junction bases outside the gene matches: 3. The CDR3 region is CASSQVGGGSTDTQYF. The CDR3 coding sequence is TGCGCCAGCAGCCAAGTCGGCGGGGGGAGCACAGATACGCAGTATTTT.

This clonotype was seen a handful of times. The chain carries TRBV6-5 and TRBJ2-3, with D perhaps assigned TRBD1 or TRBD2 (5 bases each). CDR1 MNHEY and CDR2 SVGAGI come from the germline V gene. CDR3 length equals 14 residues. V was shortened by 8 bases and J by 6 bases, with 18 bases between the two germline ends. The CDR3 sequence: CASQPGRGLDTQYF. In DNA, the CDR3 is TGTGCCAGCCAACCCGGCCGGGGCCTGGATACGCAGTATTTT.

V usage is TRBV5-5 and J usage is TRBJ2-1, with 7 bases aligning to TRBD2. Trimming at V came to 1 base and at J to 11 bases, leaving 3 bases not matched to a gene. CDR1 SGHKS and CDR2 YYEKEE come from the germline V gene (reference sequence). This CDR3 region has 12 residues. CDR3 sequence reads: CASSLPGGKQFF. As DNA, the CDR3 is TGTGCCAGCAGCTTGCCCGGGGGGAAGCAGTTCTTC.

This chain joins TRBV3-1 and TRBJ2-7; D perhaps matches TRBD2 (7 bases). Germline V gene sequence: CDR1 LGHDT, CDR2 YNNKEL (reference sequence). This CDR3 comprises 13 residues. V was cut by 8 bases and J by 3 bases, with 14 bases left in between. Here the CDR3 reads CASSTGGIYEQYF. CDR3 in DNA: TGTGCCAGCTCGACGGGGGGCATCTACGAGCAGTACTTC.

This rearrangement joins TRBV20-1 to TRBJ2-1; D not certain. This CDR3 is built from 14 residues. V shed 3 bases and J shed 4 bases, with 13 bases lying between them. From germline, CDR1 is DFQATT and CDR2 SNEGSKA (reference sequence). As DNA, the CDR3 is TGCAGTGCTAGCCCGGACGCCCTTTACAATGAGCAGTTCTTC. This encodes CSASPDALYNEQFF.

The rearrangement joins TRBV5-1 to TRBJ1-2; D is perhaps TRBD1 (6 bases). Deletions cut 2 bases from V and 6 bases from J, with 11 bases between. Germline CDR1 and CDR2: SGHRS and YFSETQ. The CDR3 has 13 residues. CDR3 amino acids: CASSFTYRDGYTF. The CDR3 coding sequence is TGCGCCAGCAGCTTTACCTACAGGGATGGCTACACCTTC.

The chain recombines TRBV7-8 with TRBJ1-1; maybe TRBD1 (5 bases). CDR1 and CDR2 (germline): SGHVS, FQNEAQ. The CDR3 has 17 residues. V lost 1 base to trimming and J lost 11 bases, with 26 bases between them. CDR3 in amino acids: CASSLDSPVGGILRAFF. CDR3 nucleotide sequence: TGTGCCAGCAGCTTAGATTCCCCGGTGGGGGGAATATTGAGGGCTTTCTTT.

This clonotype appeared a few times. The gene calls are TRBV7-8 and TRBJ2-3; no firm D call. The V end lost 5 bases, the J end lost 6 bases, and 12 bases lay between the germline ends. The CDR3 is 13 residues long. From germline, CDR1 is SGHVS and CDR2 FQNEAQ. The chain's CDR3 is CASSTHATDTQYF. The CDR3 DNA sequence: TGTGCCAGCAGCACGCACGCTACCGATACGCAGTATTTT.

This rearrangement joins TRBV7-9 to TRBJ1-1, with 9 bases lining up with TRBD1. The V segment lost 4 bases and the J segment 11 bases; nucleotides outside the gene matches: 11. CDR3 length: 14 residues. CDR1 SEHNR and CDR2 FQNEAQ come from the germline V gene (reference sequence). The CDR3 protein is CASSSRDRGIEAFF. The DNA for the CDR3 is TGTGCCAGCAGCTCTAGAGACAGGGGGATTGAGGCTTTCTTT.

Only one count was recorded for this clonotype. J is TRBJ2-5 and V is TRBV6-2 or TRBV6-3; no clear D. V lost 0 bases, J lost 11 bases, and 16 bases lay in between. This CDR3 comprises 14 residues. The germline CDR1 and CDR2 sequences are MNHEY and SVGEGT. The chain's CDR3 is CASSYSPTGPQQYF. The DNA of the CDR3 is TGTGCCAGCAGTTACTCCCCGACCGGACCACAACAGTACTTC.

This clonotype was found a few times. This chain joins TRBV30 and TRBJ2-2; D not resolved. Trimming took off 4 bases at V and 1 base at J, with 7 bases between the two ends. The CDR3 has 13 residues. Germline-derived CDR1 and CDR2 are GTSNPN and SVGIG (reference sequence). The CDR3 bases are TGTGCCTGGACCCCAGGGAACACCGGGGAGCTGTTTTTT. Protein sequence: CAWTPGNTGELFF.

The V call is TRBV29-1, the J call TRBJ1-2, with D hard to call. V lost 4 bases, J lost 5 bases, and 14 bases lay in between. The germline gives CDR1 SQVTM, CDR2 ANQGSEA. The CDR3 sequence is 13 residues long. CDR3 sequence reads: CSVAAGDQYGYTF. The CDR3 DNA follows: TGCAGCGTTGCTGCAGGAGACCAATATGGCTACACCTTC.

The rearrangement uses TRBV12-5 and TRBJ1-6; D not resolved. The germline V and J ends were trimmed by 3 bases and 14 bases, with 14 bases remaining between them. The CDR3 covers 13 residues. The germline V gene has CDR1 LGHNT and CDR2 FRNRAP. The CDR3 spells CASGLMGQVALHF. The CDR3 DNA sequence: TGTGCTAGTGGTTTAATGGGCCAAGTGGCCCTCCACTTT.

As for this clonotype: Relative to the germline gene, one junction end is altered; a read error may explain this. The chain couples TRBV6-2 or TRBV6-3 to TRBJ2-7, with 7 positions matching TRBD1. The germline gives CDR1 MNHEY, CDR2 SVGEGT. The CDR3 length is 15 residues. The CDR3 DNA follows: TGTGCCGGCAGCTACATATCCGGGACAGTCTACGAGCAGTACTTC. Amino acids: CAGSYISGTVYEQYF.